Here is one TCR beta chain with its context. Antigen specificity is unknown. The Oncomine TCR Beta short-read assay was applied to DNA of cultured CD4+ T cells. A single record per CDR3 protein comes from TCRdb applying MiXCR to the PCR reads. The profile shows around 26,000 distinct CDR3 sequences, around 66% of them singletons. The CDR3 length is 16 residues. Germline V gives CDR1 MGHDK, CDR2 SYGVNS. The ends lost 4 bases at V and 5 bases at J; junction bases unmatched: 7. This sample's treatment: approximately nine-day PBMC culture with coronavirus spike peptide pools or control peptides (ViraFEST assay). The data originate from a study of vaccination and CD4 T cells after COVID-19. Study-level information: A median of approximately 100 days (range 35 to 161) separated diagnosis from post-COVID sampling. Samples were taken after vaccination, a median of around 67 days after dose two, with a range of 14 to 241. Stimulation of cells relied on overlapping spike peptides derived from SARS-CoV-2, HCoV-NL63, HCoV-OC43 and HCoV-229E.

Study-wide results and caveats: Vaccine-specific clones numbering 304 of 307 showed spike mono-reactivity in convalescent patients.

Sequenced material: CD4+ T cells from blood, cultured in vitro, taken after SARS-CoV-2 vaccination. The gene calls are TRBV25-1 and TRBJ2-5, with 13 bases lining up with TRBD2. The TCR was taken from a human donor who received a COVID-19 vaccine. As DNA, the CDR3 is TGTGCCAGCAGTGGAGGACTAGCGGGGGTGACGGAGACCCAGTACTTC. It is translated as CASSGGLAGVTETQYF.